This TCR beta chain was recorded in a study of cytomegalovirus exposure and HLA in healthy donors. For the study at large: The 100 to 150 validation repertoires used the same platform as the approximately 700 first-cohort repertoires, a later analysis reported.

From germline, CDR1 is SGHTA and CDR2 FQGNSA. The CDR3 has 14 amino acids. The V gene lost 4 bases and the J gene lost 3 bases, with 13 bases spanning the gap. Study outcomes and limitations: High specificity and sensitivity for cytomegalovirus status were reported for the classifier.

Concerning this clone: The target antigen is unknown.

The method was immunoSEQ multiplex PCR; TCRdb's version includes in-frame clones alone and lacks a portion of them. The sample yields about 74,000 clones, around 94% seen once. This clonotype originated in a woman between 18 and 29 years old in good health and CMV-seropositive. This rearrangement joins TRBV7-2 to TRBJ2-7; tentatively, D is TRBD1 (6 bases). The sample consisted of PBMCs. CDR3 nucleotides: TGTGCCAGCAGCTCACAGGGTTCTATCTACGAGCAGTACTTC. It encodes CASSSQGSIYEQYF.